The sequence of this TCR beta chain was determined in a study of T cells after yellow fever vaccination. TCRdb processed the 5' RACE reads anew with MiXCR; each CDR3 protein has one entry. The sample carries fewer than 650,000 distinct CDR3 sequences, just over 20% recorded once. The CDR3 sequence is 20 residues long. With V trimmed by 0 bases and J by 6 bases, 16 bases remained unmatched. Per the germline V gene, CDR1 is LGHNA and CDR2 is YNFKEQ. The chain carries TRBV4-2 and TRBJ2-3; 12 positions match TRBD2. The sequenced sample was PBMCs, obtained about 21 days after the first yellow fever vaccination. The TCR originated in a man in his late teens or twenties who received the YFV17D yellow fever vaccine. The CDR3 protein is CASSQEPLRELAGGLDTQYF. CDR3 sequence (DNA): TGTGCCAGCAGCCAAGAGCCTCTAAGAGAACTAGCGGGGGGTTTGGATACGCAGTATTTT.